The clone carrying this T cell receptor (beta chain) has just a few counts. Its antigen remains unidentified. cDNA libraries for TCR alpha and TCR beta, carrying sample barcodes and UMIs, came from 5'RACE with constant-segment primers. TCRdb independently ran MiXCR on the 5' RACE reads; one entry per CDR3 protein. Among tens of thousands of distinct CDR3 sequences, 11% to 15% were seen once, and the ten largest hold roughly 30%. The source of the sample is a study of T-cell memory formation after mild COVID-19. Study-wide background: Largely donor-specific sequence clusters came from two donors. Findings and caveats of the study: Memory sampled before infection contained some responding clones, suggesting cross-reactive memory joined.

The sequence was obtained from an adult woman who had mild COVID-19 (a few samples of this study predate the infection). Cell type and time point are not known. The sequencing sample was made of PBMCs or a T cell subset sorted from them (not recorded which).

CDR3 bases: TGCGCCAGCAGCTTGTCGGGGGAGATAGTCCCCTACGAGCAGTACTTC. It codes for CASSLSGEIVPYEQYF. The chain is built from TRBV5-1 and TRBJ2-7; perhaps TRBD2 as D (6 bases). Germline CDR1 and CDR2: SGHRS and YFSETQ. The CDR3 runs 16 residues. V shed 1 base and J shed 2 bases, with 16 bases lying between them.